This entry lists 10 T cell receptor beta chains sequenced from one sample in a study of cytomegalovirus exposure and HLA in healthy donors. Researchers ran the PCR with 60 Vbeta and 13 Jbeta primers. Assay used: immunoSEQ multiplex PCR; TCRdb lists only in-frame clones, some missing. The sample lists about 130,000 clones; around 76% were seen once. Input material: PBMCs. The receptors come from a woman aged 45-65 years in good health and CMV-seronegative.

For the CDR3, the DNA is TGTGCCAGTACCGCCTCCGGGACTAGCCAAAAGTGGTTCTTC. Translating gives CASTASGTSQKWFF. The chain uses TRBV19 and TRBJ2-1; 9 bases line up with TRBD2. The V gene's germline CDR1 is LNHDA and CDR2 SQIVND (reference sequence). Trimming cost V 7 bases and J 15 bases; bases outside gene matches: 16. The length of the CDR3 is 14 residues.

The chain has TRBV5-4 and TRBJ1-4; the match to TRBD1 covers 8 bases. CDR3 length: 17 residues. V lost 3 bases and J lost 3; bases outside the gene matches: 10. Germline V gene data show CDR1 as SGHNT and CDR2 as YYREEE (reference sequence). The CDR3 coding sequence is TGTGCCAGCAGCTCACAGGGGGGAGGCGGTTCTAATGAAAAACTGTTTTTT. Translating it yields CASSSQGGGGSNEKLFF.

The CDR3 sequence is CASSQDRTSGPYNEQFF. CDR3 coding DNA: TGCGCCAGCAGCCAAGACCGGACTAGCGGGCCTTACAATGAGCAGTTCTTC. The chain couples TRBV4-3 to TRBJ2-1, with TRBD2 matching 11 bases. V lost 0 bases, J lost 4 bases, and 5 bases stayed unmatched. CDR1 is LGHNA, CDR2 YSLEER, per germline. This CDR3 spans 17 amino acids.

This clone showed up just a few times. DNA for the CDR3: TGTGCCAGCAGTGAGTCCCCACGCAACAGTGAAAAACTGTTTTTT. It yields the protein CASSESPRNSEKLFF. The chain has TRBV6-1 and TRBJ1-4; D uncertain. The CDR3 runs 15 residues. V lost 3 bases and J 7 bases, leaving 15 bases between the germline ends. The germline CDR1 and CDR2 sequences are MNHNS and SASEGT.

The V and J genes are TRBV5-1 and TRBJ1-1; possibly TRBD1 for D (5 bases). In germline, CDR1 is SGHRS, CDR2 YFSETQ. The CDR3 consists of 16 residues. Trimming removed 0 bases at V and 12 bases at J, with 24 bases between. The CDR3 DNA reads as TGCGCCAGCAGCTTGGGGGGCGGGAATAAACCCCGTGCCCCTTTCTTT. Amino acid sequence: CASSLGGGNKPRAPFF.

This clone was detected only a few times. The CDR3 spells CAWTSGGLRETQYF. CDR3 nucleotides: TGTGCCTGGACTAGCGGGGGCCTAAGAGAGACCCAGTACTTC. The chain couples TRBV30 to TRBJ2-5; TRBD2 matches at 10 bases. CDR3 length equals 14 residues. CDR1 GTSNPN and CDR2 SVGIG come from the germline V gene (reference sequence). V dropped 4 bases and J dropped 4; count of bases not matched to a gene: 6.

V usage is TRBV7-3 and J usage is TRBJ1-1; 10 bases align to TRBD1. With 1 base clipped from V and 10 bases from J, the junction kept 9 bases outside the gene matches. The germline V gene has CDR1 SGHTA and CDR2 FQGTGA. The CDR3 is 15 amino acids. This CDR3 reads CASSLNGGTGAIAFF. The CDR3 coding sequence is TGTGCCAGCAGCTTAAACGGCGGGACAGGGGCGATAGCTTTCTTT.

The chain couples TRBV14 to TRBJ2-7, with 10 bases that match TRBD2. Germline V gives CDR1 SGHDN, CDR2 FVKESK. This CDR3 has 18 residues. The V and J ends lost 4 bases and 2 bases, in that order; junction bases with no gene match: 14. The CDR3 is CASSRRTSGTIGPYEQYF. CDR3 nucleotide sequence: TGTGCCAGCAGCCGAAGGACTAGCGGAACCATCGGACCCTACGAGCAGTACTTC.

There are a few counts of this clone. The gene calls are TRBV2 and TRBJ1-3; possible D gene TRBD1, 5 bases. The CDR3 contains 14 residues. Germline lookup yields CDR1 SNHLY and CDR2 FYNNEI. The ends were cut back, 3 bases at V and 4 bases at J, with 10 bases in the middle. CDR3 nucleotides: TGTGCCAGCAGTGACGGAGGGGACGGAAACACCATATATTTT. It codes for CASSDGGDGNTIYF.

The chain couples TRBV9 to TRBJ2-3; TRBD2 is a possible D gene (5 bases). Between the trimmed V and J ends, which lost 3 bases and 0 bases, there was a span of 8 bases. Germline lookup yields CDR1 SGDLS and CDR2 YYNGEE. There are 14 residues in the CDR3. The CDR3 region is CASSAGLSTDTQYF. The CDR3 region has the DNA TGTGCCAGCAGCGCAGGACTTAGCACAGATACGCAGTATTTT. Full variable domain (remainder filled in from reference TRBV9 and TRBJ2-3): DSGVTQTPKHLITATGQRVTLRCSPRSGDLSVYWYQQSLDQGLQFLIQYYNGEERAKGNILERFSAQQFPDLHSELNLSSLELGDSALYFCASSAGLSTDTQYFGPGTRLTVL.